The rows below give T cell receptor beta chains drawn from one sample of a study of CD8+CD57+ T cells in acquired aplastic anemia. TCRdb re-called the reads with MiXCR, one entry per CDR3 protein. The sample contains some 280,000 distinct CDR3 sequences, around three fifths of which appear only once. The specimen was sorted CD4+, CD8+, or CD8+CD57+ T cells (not recorded which) from PBMCs. These receptors were obtained from a human donor with severe aplastic anemia or a healthy control (not recorded which). The CDR3 runs from the conserved cysteine through the conserved F or W. Fields, in order: J gene, CDR3 length, clone size, V gene, D gene, CDR3 protein, CDR3 DNA. The D gene is left open where the match is weak. Size tells how often a clone was seen (once, few, many) or the class of an expanded clone, and some rows leave it out.

TRBJ1-6	15	few	TRBV20-1	TRBD1	CSARSPGGNNSPLHF	TGCAGTGCTAGAAGTCCAGGGGGTAACAATTCACCCCTCCACTTT
TRBJ1-2	15	once	TRBV9	-	CASSAEGHVLYGYTF	TGTGCCAGCAGCGCTGAGGGGCACGTACTCTATGGCTACACCTTC
TRBJ2-5	15	-	TRBV7-3	-	CASSLTPGEGETQYF	TGTGCCAGCAGCTTAACCCCGGGGGAAGGAGAGACCCAGTACTTC
TRBJ2-1	13	-	TRBV10-3	-	CAISEGQPNEQFF	TGTGCCATCAGTGAGGGACAGCCCAATGAGCAGTTCTTC
TRBJ1-4	11	-	TRBV20-1	-	CSSRTREKLFF	TGCAGTTCAAGGACGAGGGAAAAACTGTTTTTT
TRBJ2-5	15	many	TRBV12-3/TRBV12-4	-	CASRVGAAPQETQYF	TGTGCCAGCAGGGTTGGGGCAGCCCCCCAAGAGACCCAGTACTTC
TRBJ2-7	12	many	TRBV2	-	CAISRGPREQYF	TGTGCCATCTCACGGGGCCCCCGGGAGCAGTACTTC
TRBJ1-1	14	-	TRBV19	-	CASSIIGGGTEAFF	TGTGCCAGTAGTATCATTGGGGGCGGGACTGAAGCTTTCTTT
TRBJ2-7	15	-	TRBV7-2	-	CASSLGTRFSYEQYF	TGTGCCAGCAGCTTAGGGACCAGGTTTTCCTACGAGCAGTACTTC
TRBJ2-2	14	-	TRBV10-3	-	CAIRGQANTGELFF	TGTGCCATCAGGGGGCAGGCGAACACCGGGGAGCTGTTTTTT
TRBJ1-3	13	-	TRBV7-3	-	CASSLTSSDTIYF	TGTGCCAGCAGCTTAACATCCAGTGACACCATATATTTT
TRBJ1-6	16	-	TRBV7-2	TRBD1	CASSLAGTGDDSPLHF	TGTGCCAGCAGCTTAGCCGGGACAGGGGATGATTCACCCCTCCACTTT
TRBJ2-3	13	once	TRBV7-3	-	CASSLPVVDTQYF	TGTGCCAGCAGCTTACCGGTGGTAGATACGCAGTATTTT
TRBJ2-7	15	-	TRBV7-9	-	CASSFQRTGAPEQYF	TGTGCCAGCAGCTTCCAGAGGACGGGTGCTCCCGAGCAGTACTTC
TRBJ2-3	15	-	TRBV6-5	TRBD2	CASSASGGAADTQYF	TGTGCCAGCAGTGCCAGCGGGGGGGCCGCAGATACGCAGTATTTT
TRBJ1-6	14	-	TRBV2	TRBD1	CASRAGTGNSPLHF	TGTGCCAGCAGGGCCGGGACAGGGAATTCACCCCTCCACTTT
TRBJ1-1	15	many	TRBV6-5	-	CASSYGRGMNTEAFF	TGTGCCAGCAGTTACGGCAGGGGCATGAACACTGAAGCTTTCTTT
TRBJ2-1	13	-	TRBV20-1	TRBD1	CSAGQGGDNEQFF	TGCAGTGCTGGACAGGGGGGGGACAATGAGCAGTTCTTC
TRBJ2-7	14	-	TRBV7-3	-	CASSLGLSSYEQYF	TGTGCCAGCAGCCTGGGACTGAGCTCCTACGAGCAGTACTTC
TRBJ1-2	15	many	TRBV19	TRBD1	CASSGGDRGTYGYTF	TGTGCCAGTAGCGGCGGGGACAGGGGAACCTATGGCTACACCTTC
TRBJ1-1	14	few	TRBV15	-	CATSRDRLNTEAFF	TGTGCCACCAGCAGAGATCGTTTGAACACTGAAGCTTTCTTT
TRBJ1-3	15	many	TRBV19	-	CASSRRGSSGNTIYF	TGTGCCAGTAGTAGGAGGGGCTCCTCTGGAAACACCATATATTTT
TRBJ1-1	15	few	TRBV5-1	-	CASSLGGQLNTEAFF	TGCGCCAGCAGCTTGGGAGGACAGCTGAACACTGAAGCTTTCTTT
TRBJ2-3	15	-	TRBV20-1	TRBD2	CSARDWREYQDTQYF	TGCAGTGCTAGAGATTGGCGGGAGTATCAAGATACGCAGTATTTT
TRBJ2-7	13	-	TRBV20-1	-	CSARAGSSYEQYF	TGCAGTGCTAGAGCGGGATCCTCCTACGAGCAGTACTTC
TRBJ1-2	15	many	TRBV20-1	TRBD1	CSAPGTGSRNYGYTF	TGCAGTGCCCCCGGGACAGGGAGTCGGAACTATGGCTACACCTTC